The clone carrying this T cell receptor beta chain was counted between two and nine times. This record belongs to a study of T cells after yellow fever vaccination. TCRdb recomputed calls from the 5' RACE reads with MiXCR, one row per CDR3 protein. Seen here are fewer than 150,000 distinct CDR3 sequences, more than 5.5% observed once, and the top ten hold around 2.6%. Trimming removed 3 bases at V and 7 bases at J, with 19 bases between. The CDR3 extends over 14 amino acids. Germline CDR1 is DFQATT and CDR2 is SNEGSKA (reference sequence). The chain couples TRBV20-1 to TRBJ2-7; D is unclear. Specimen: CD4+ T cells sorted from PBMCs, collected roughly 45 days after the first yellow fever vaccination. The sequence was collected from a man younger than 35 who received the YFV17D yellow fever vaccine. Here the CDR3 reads CSASEGWANWEQYF. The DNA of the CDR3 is TGCAGTGCTAGTGAAGGGTGGGCGAATTGGGAGCAGTACTTC.